The present TCR beta chain was sequenced within a study of OX40 agonist ivuxolimab in advanced cancers. Clones were sequenced by immunoSEQ multiplex PCR, and TCRdb holds only the in-frame ones, with some missing. The sample records almost 80,000 clones, roughly 87% being singletons. Study findings and constraints: Relative to CD4+, CD8+ T cells held more expanded clones on average. Within 6 weeks, CD4+ and CD8+ blood T cells expanded clonally at 0.1 to 3.0 mg/kg.

V lost 3 bases and J 4 bases, leaving 16 bases between the germline ends. Germline-derived CDR1 and CDR2 are MDHEN and SYDVKM. The CDR3 spans 16 residues. Of note for this clone: Its cognate antigen is unknown.

The clonotype originates from an adult with an advanced solid tumor such as melanoma, head and neck, liver or kidney cancer. Sequencing used CD4+ or CD8+ T cells sorted from blood, obtained in a trial of the OX40 agonist ivuxolimab. The V and J genes are TRBV28 and TRBJ2-1; weak D call: TRBD2 (6 bases). The chain's CDR3 is CASSLTSPSKYNEQFF. In DNA, the CDR3 is TGTGCCAGCAGTTTGACTAGTCCGTCCAAATACAATGAGCAGTTCTTC. Full variable domain (rest looked up from reference TRBV28 and TRBJ2-1): DVKVTQSSRYLVKRTGEKVFLECVQDMDHENMFWYRQDPGLGLRLIYFSYDVKMKEKGDIPEGYSVSREKKERFSLILESASTNQTSMYLCASSLTSPSKYNEQFFGPGTRLTVL.